This TCR beta chain was observed in a study of shared clonotypes between healthy human individuals. Study details: A donor's plate count was three for CD4 naive and three for CD4 memory; CD8 naive had two and CD8 memory one. Whole-study results and caveats: Naive subsets generally had larger estimated richness than memory subsets. What limited the represented genetic and exposure-history diversity was the small number of donors.

TCRdb's table, derived via immunoSEQ multiplex PCR, lists solely in-frame clones and lacks some. The table has roughly 1 million clones, about 75% seen once. In germline, CDR1 is SGHRS, CDR2 YFSETQ. The ends were cut back, 0 bases at V and 3 bases at J, with 8 bases in the middle. The CDR3 runs 14 residues. Regarding this clone: The antigen remains undetermined. At the DNA level, this CDR3 is encoded by other sequences in the same sample as well.

The origin of this receptor is a man between 18 and 29 years old in good health. Source material: memory CD4+ T cells sorted from blood. Subset indicated: CD45RA-negative fraction. The genes are TRBV5-1 and TRBJ2-3; D gene ambiguous. CDR3 amino acids: CASSLDLSTDTQYF. In DNA, the CDR3 is TGCGCCAGCAGCTTGGATTTGTCTACAGATACGCAGTATTTT. The full variable domain, in which reference TRBV5-1 and TRBJ2-3 provide the parts outside the CDR3, is KAGVTQTPRYLIKTRGQQVTLSCSPISGHRSVSWYQQTPGQGLQFLFEYFSETQRNKGNFPGRFSGRQFSNSRSEMNVSTLELGDSALYLCASSLDLSTDTQYFGPGTRLTVL.